These T cell receptor beta chains were read from a single sample in a study of cytomegalovirus exposure and HLA in healthy donors. The assay was immunoSEQ multiplex PCR, and TCRdb's table has in-frame clones only and misses some. The sample table sets out around 140,000 clones. Sequencing input: PBMCs. The receptor source for this set is a woman between 50 and 59 years old in good health and CMV-seronegative. Each CDR3 is given with its conserved first and last residue. D genes are given only for firm matches.

d_call v_call cdr3_aa
- TRBV11-2 CASSRWSVSDTNTGELFF
- TRBV19 CASSILNSIEANVLTF
TRBD2 TRBV28 CASSSGGYEQYF
- TRBV6-1 CASSFLPSNQPQHF
TRBD2 TRBV6-1 CASRTSGNYEQYF
TRBD2 TRBV27 CASSLWGLADNEQFF
TRBD1 TRBV5-6 CASSPGTASSGNTIYF
- TRBV5-1 CASSPEGTTEAFF
- TRBV28 CASSTKQVYSNQPQHF
- TRBV9 CASSVPGANEQYF
- TRBV5-1 CASRWTERNTEAFF
- TRBV7-2 CASSARQVRNTEAFF
- TRBV27 CASSTNTGELFF
- TRBV19 CATGVFYEQYF
- TRBV30 CAWSVGRRETQYF
- TRBV5-1 CASGLAGRGDGYTF
TRBD1 TRBV7-9 CASSLQGVTGNTIYF